The rows below give T cell receptor beta chains drawn from one sample of a study of blood T cell repertoires in COVID-19. The data were produced by immunoSEQ multiplex PCR, yet TCRdb's version contains in-frame clones alone and is incomplete. Of 150,000 to 200,000 clones in the sample, about 85% were seen once. Sequenced input: peripheral blood. All receptors come from a man in his sixties or seventies with active or convalescent COVID-19. CDR3s include the opening cysteine and the closing phenylalanine or tryptophan. A D gene is named only where the DNA matches it firmly. A clone size is listed for some rows: how often the clone was seen (once, few, many), or a class if it is expanded.

V: TRBV5-6; D: -; size: few; length: 15; J: TRBJ2-6; DNA: TGTGCCAGCAGCCGAAGGGAGGCTGGGGCCAACGTCCTGACTTTC; CDR3: CASSRREAGANVLTF
V: TRBV5-1; D: TRBD1; size: -; length: 15; J: TRBJ1-2; DNA: TGCGCCAGCAGCTTGGCGGGACAGGGGTTGAGTGGCTACACCTTC; CDR3: CASSLAGQGLSGYTF
V: TRBV7-9; D: -; size: -; length: 13; J: TRBJ1-2; DNA: TGTGCCAGCAGCTTCGACGGGAACTATGGCTACACCTTC; CDR3: CASSFDGNYGYTF
V: TRBV7-9; D: TRBD2; size: once; length: 15; J: TRBJ2-5; DNA: TGTGCCAGCAGCTTAGGCGCGGGGGGCCAAGAGACCCAGTACTTC; CDR3: CASSLGAGGQETQYF
V: TRBV18; D: -; size: -; length: 13; J: TRBJ2-3; DNA: TGTGCCAGCTCACCGGGCCGCACAGATACGCAGTATTTT; CDR3: CASSPGRTDTQYF
V: TRBV18; D: TRBD2; size: -; length: 15; J: TRBJ2-1; DNA: TGTGCCAGCTCACCTAGCCTAGCGGCCTACAATGAGCAGTTCTTC; CDR3: CASSPSLAAYNEQFF
V: TRBV7-2; D: -; size: -; length: 17; J: TRBJ1-1; DNA: TGTGCCAGCAGCTTAGCGCGCGACAGGTCGAATTACACTGAAGCTTTCTTT; CDR3: CASSLARDRSNYTEAFF
V: TRBV12-3/TRBV12-4; D: -; size: -; length: 13; J: TRBJ2-2; DNA: TGTGCCAGCAGTTTGTTCCGGTCCGGGGAGCTGTTTTTT; CDR3: CASSLFRSGELFF
V: TRBV18; D: -; size: -; length: 12; J: TRBJ2-2; DNA: TGTGCCAGCTCACCCCGTGCGGAGGAACTGTTTTTT; CDR3: CASSPRAEELFF
V: TRBV27; D: TRBD1; size: -; length: 15; J: TRBJ1-4; DNA: TGTGCCAGCAGCCTCGACAGGGTAGCTAATGAAAAACTGTTTTTT; CDR3: CASSLDRVANEKLFF
V: TRBV10-2; D: -; size: once; length: 15; J: TRBJ2-5; DNA: TGCGCCAGCAGTGAGGAGGGAGGACGACAAGAGACCCAGTACTTC; CDR3: CASSEEGGRQETQYF
V: TRBV3-1/TRBV3-2; D: TRBD1; size: -; length: 16; J: TRBJ1-4; DNA: TGTGCCAGCAGCCAAGCTGGACAGGGGGCGCGAGGGCTACTGTTTTTT; CDR3: CASSQAGQGARGLLFF
V: TRBV3-1/TRBV3-2; D: TRBD1; size: -; length: 13; J: TRBJ1-2; DNA: TGTGCCAGCAGCCCCTACAGGGGTGGGGGCTACACCTTC; CDR3: CASSPYRGGGYTF
V: TRBV7-8; D: -; size: -; length: 16; J: TRBJ2-2; DNA: TGTGCCAGCAGCAACAGGGGGGGCGCGAACACCGGGGAGCTGTTTTTT; CDR3: CASSNRGGANTGELFF
V: TRBV9; D: TRBD1; size: -; length: 15; J: TRBJ2-7; DNA: TGTGCCAGCAGCCCAAGGGACAGATTCTCCTACGAGCAGTACTTC; CDR3: CASSPRDRFSYEQYF
V: TRBV7-2; D: TRBD1; size: -; length: 15; J: TRBJ2-7; DNA: TGTGCCAGCAGCTTAGCGGGGACAGACTCCTACGAGCAGTACTTC; CDR3: CASSLAGTDSYEQYF
V: TRBV7-8; D: -; size: -; length: 13; J: TRBJ1-2; DNA: TGTGCCAGCAGCTTAGAGGGCAGGGTAGGCTACACCTTC; CDR3: CASSLEGRVGYTF
V: TRBV11-3; D: -; size: -; length: 14; J: TRBJ2-7; DNA: TGTGCCAGCAGCTTAGACAGGGCCTCCTACGAGCAGTACTTC; CDR3: CASSLDRASYEQYF
V: TRBV5-1; D: -; size: -; length: 13; J: TRBJ2-3; DNA: TGCGCCAGCAGCCCGGAAGGGGTACATACGCAGTATTTT; CDR3: CASSPEGVHTQYF
V: TRBV7-2; D: TRBD1; size: -; length: 17; J: TRBJ1-4; DNA: TGTGCCAGCAGCCCAGAATTAACGGGACAGGGCAATGAAAAACTGTTTTTT; CDR3: CASSPELTGQGNEKLFF
V: TRBV28; D: -; size: -; length: 16; J: TRBJ1-4; DNA: TGTGCCAGCGAAAGTGGTGGGGGCCTTCTGAATGAAAAACTGTTTTTT; CDR3: CASESGGGLLNEKLFF
V: TRBV7-2; D: -; size: -; length: 14; J: TRBJ1-4; DNA: TGTGCCAGCAGCTTTGTCTTGACTAATGAAAAACTGTTTTTT; CDR3: CASSFVLTNEKLFF
V: TRBV6-5; D: TRBD1; size: once; length: 15; J: TRBJ1-2; DNA: TGTGCCAGCAGTTACTCCGCAGGGGGTAACTATGGCTACACCTTC; CDR3: CASSYSAGGNYGYTF
V: TRBV19; D: TRBD1; size: -; length: 15; J: TRBJ2-7; DNA: TGTGCCACGGGCAGTGACAGGGGGAACCCCTACGAGCAGTACTTC; CDR3: CATGSDRGNPYEQYF
V: TRBV9; D: -; size: -; length: 13; J: TRBJ2-1; DNA: TGTGCCAGCAGCGAGGGGGATTACAATGAGCAGTTCTTC; CDR3: CASSEGDYNEQFF
V: TRBV6-5; D: -; size: -; length: 15; J: TRBJ2-1; DNA: TGTGCCACCCAGGGCCGCGCGATGGCCTACAATGAGCAGTTCTTC; CDR3: CATQGRAMAYNEQFF
V: TRBV6-2/TRBV6-3; D: TRBD1; size: -; length: 16; J: TRBJ1-5; DNA: TGTGCCAGCAGTTTAGACAGGGGTCGGGGCAATCAGCCCCAGCATTTT; CDR3: CASSLDRGRGNQPQHF
V: TRBV2; D: TRBD1; size: -; length: 15; J: TRBJ1-2; DNA: TGTGCCAGCAGTTCTACAGGGGGCGCAGACTATGGCTACACCTTC; CDR3: CASSSTGGADYGYTF
V: TRBV19; D: TRBD1; size: -; length: 16; J: TRBJ2-7; DNA: TGTGCCAGTAGTATAATATCCGGGACAGGGGACTACGAGCAGTACTTC; CDR3: CASSIISGTGDYEQYF
V: TRBV5-4; D: -; size: -; length: 15; J: TRBJ1-3; DNA: TGTGCCAGCAGCGAAGACAGGCTCTCTGGAAACACCATATATTTT; CDR3: CASSEDRLSGNTIYF
V: TRBV29-1; D: TRBD1; size: -; length: 12; J: TRBJ2-1; DNA: TGCAGCGTGGGACAGGGAGGAGATGAGCAGTTCTTC; CDR3: CSVGQGGDEQFF
V: TRBV28; D: -; size: once; length: 13; J: TRBJ2-2; DNA: TGTGCCAGCTACGGTCGGAACACCGGGGAGCTGTTTTTT; CDR3: CASYGRNTGELFF
V: TRBV4-3; D: TRBD1; size: -; length: 18; J: TRBJ2-6; DNA: TGCGCCAGCAGCCAAGGGACAGGTCTTGGCTCTGGGGCCAACGTCCTGACTTTC; CDR3: CASSQGTGLGSGANVLTF
V: TRBV3-1/TRBV3-2; D: -; size: -; length: 12; J: TRBJ2-2; DNA: TGTGCCAGCAGCCGAGCCGGCGGGGAGCTGTTTTTT; CDR3: CASSRAGGELFF
V: TRBV28; D: TRBD2; size: -; length: 18; J: TRBJ2-3; DNA: TGTGCCAGCAGTCCTAGCGGGAGGGCCTCCAAACTCACAGATACGCAGTATTTT; CDR3: CASSPSGRASKLTDTQYF
V: TRBV28; D: -; size: -; length: 15; J: TRBJ1-5; DNA: TGTGCCAGCAGTTTGGAGGGGCGGGGCAATCAGCCCCAGCATTTT; CDR3: CASSLEGRGNQPQHF
V: TRBV10-2; D: TRBD1; size: -; length: 14; J: TRBJ1-3; DNA: TGCGCCAGCAGTACAGGGGCCTCTGGAAACACCATATATTTT; CDR3: CASSTGASGNTIYF
V: TRBV7-2; D: -; size: -; length: 16; J: TRBJ2-1; DNA: TGTGCCAGCAGCTTAAAGGGGATTGGGGCCTACAATGAGCAGTTCTTC; CDR3: CASSLKGIGAYNEQFF
V: TRBV24-1; D: -; size: -; length: 14; J: TRBJ1-5; DNA: TGTGCCACCCCCGTAATTAATGGCAATCAGCCCCAGCATTTT; CDR3: CATPVINGNQPQHF
V: TRBV7-9; D: -; size: -; length: 15; J: TRBJ1-4; DNA: TGTGCCAGCAGCTTGGCGGTTGCAACTAATGAAAAACTGTTTTTT; CDR3: CASSLAVATNEKLFF
V: TRBV28; D: -; size: once; length: 14; J: TRBJ1-2; DNA: TGTGCCAGCAGTACAGGGCGAACTAACTATGGCTACACCTTC; CDR3: CASSTGRTNYGYTF
V: TRBV25-1; D: -; size: -; length: 16; J: TRBJ1-4; DNA: TGTGCCAGCAGTCCCACAACAGGGTCAACTAATGAAAAACTGTTTTTT; CDR3: CASSPTTGSTNEKLFF
V: TRBV28; D: TRBD1; size: -; length: 14; J: TRBJ1-4; DNA: TGTGCCAGTAAAGCCGGGACAGCGAATGAAAAACTGTTTTTT; CDR3: CASKAGTANEKLFF
V: TRBV30; D: TRBD2; size: -; length: 13; J: TRBJ2-7; DNA: TGTGCCTGGAGTGAACTAGCGGGGGGGGAGCAGTACTTC; CDR3: CAWSELAGGEQYF
V: TRBV6-2/TRBV6-3; D: TRBD2; size: once; length: 14; J: TRBJ2-5; DNA: TGTGCCAGCAGTTTCGGGGGGGGAACAGAGACCCAGTACTTC; CDR3: CASSFGGGTETQYF
V: TRBV27; D: -; size: -; length: 17; J: TRBJ2-1; DNA: TGTGCCAGCGCTCCTGGGAGGCCCCGAAGCTCCTACAATGAGCAGTTCTTC; CDR3: CASAPGRPRSSYNEQFF
V: TRBV29-1; D: -; size: -; length: 12; J: TRBJ2-5; DNA: TGCAGCGTCGGACAAATACAAGAGACCCAGTACTTC; CDR3: CSVGQIQETQYF